Listed here is a single T cell receptor (beta chain). Its specificity is unknown. Possible read error: a much larger clone is one base away. This CDR3 has 16 amino acids. V lost 8 bases and J lost 1; bases outside the gene matches: 12. Germline values: CDR1 MNHEY, CDR2 SMNVEV (reference sequence). The sample is drawn from a study of post-analysis software for immune sequencing data. Study findings and constraints: In patients, a few TRBV segments were more frequent than in controls, with TRBV5-6, TRBV5-1 and TRBV20-1 among them.

Unique molecular identifiers were built into the TCR beta cDNA libraries. TCRdb reprocessed the PCR reads via MiXCR and lists one record per CDR3 protein. This sample has about 180,000 distinct CDR3 sequences, with approximately 28% found just once. Sequenced material: blood. The receptor comes from a girl between 10 and 17 years old with multiple sclerosis. V usage is TRBV27 and J usage is TRBJ2-3; 7 nucleotides agree with TRBD1. The CDR3 sequence: CASGTARGKGTDTQYF. The CDR3 nucleotides read TGTGCCAGCGGTACTGCCAGGGGGAAGGGCACAGATACGCAGTATTTT.